The sample holds many counts of the clone carrying this TCR beta chain. Its antigen is as yet unknown. This specimen comes from a study of human T cells and chemical hapten exposure. Study summary: Diphenylcyclopropenone doses were given weekly to the scalps of patients across the approximately 25-week study. After 6 days, upper back 0.01% DPC patch tests were scored. Whole-study results and caveats: There was a positive correlation between PT1 expanded TCR counts and patch test score. DPC sensitization left the count of TCRs above 1 in 1000 unchanged.

The germline gives CDR1 LNHNV, CDR2 YYDKDF (reference sequence). V was pared by 5 bases and J by 4 bases, with 7 bases of the junction left unmatched. This CDR3 has 14 residues. Time point of the sample: pre-sensitization, week 0. The treatment is: therapeutic diphenylcyclopropenone sensitization with weekly scalp DPC. Each CDR3 protein gets one entry after TCRdb re-called the RACE reads with MiXCR. The sample carries approximately 370,000 distinct CDR3 sequences, around 5% recorded once. The sequencing used whole blood, collected in connection with sensitization to the hapten diphenylcyclopropenone (DPC). This sequence was found in a woman aged 18-29 years with alopecia areata. Some clones in this sample may be carry-over from other donors' samples. The chain couples TRBV15 to TRBJ1-2; 7 bases line up with TRBD1. The CDR3 reads CATSAGGGGYGYTF. The CDR3 DNA reads as TGTGCCACCAGCGCAGGGGGAGGGGGCTATGGCTACACCTTC.